The T cell receptor (beta chain) under discussion was sequenced for a study of cytomegalovirus exposure and HLA in healthy donors. Study-wide points: 164 TCR beta chains were listed as cytomegalovirus-associated. Association of a missense DCLRE1C variant with TCR beta V- and J-gene trimming was reported in a later analysis.

PCR amplification relied on 60 Vbeta primers (plus 13 Jbeta primers). Original data processing: Later, roughly 77 million unique TCR beta chains were counted in an analysis, and roughly 10 million of them were shared. Here immunoSEQ multiplex PCR was the method, and the copy in TCRdb shows in-frame clones only, minus some. V, J and clone size reflect that table, while D and trimming were determined from the DNA. Its listing shows 110,000 to 150,000 clones. The CDR3 runs to 14 residues. Germline V lookup: CDR1 LNHDA, CDR2 SQIVND (reference sequence). The V and J ends lost 5 bases and 2 bases respectively, with 12 bases between them. As to this clone: The antigen remains undetermined.

The J gene is TRBJ1-1, the V gene TRBV19; D is ambiguous. The sequenced sample consisted of PBMCs. This receptor was identified in a male donor in good health and CMV-seronegative. The CDR3 DNA follows: TGTGCCAGTAGTCTATCACTCCTTAACACTGAAGCTTTCTTT. Its translation: CASSLSLLNTEAFF.